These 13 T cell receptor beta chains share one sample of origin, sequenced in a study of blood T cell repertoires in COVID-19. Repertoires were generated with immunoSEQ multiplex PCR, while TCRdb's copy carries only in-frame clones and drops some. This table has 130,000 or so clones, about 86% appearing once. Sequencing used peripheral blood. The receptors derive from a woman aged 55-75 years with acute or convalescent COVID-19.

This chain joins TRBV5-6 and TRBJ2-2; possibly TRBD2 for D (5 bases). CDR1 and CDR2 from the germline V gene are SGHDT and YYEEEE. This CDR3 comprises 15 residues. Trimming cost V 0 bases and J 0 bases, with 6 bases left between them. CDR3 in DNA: TGTGCCAGCAGCTTGGGAGGGACGAACACCGGGGAGCTGTTTTTT. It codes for CASSLGGTNTGELFF.

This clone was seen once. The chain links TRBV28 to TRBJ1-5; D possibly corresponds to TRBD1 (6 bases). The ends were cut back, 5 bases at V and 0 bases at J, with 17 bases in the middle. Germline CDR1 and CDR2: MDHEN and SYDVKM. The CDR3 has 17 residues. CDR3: CASSRRWDTLSNQPQHF. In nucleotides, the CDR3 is TGTGCCAGCAGTCGACGGTGGGACACCCTTAGCAATCAGCCCCAGCATTTT.

Here the CDR3 reads CASSASRAGGEKLFF. The CDR3 DNA is TGTGCCAGCAGTGCCTCCAGGGCAGGGGGGGAAAAACTGTTTTTT. The rearrangement uses TRBV28 and TRBJ1-4; 7 nucleotides align to TRBD1. Germline trimming cut 5 bases from V and 8 bases from J; bases unmatched to any gene: 11. The CDR3 contains 15 residues. Germline V gives CDR1 MDHEN, CDR2 SYDVKM.

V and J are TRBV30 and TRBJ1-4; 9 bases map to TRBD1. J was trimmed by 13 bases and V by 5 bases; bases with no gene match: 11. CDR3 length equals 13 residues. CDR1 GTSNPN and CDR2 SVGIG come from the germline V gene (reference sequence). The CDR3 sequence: CAWDRGGDDRLFF. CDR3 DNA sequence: TGTGCCTGGGACAGGGGGGGGGACGATAGACTGTTTTTT.

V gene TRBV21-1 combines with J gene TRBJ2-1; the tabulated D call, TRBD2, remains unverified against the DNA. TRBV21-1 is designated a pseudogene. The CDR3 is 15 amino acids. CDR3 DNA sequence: TGTGCCAGCAGCAAGGAGGGTCACCTATACAATGAGCAGTTCTTC. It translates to CASSKEGHLYNEQFF.

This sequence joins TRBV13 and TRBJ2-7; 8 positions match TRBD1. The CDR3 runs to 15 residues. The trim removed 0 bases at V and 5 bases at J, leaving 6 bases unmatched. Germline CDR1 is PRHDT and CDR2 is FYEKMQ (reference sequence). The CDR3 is CASSLGQGVFHEQYF. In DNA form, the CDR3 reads TGTGCCAGCAGCTTAGGACAGGGGGTTTTCCACGAGCAGTACTTC.

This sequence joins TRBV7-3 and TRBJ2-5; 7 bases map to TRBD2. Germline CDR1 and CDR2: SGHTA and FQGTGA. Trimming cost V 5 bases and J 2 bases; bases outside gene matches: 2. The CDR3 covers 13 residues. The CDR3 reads CASSRGVQETQYF. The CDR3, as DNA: TGTGCCAGCAGCCGGGGGGTGCAAGAGACCCAGTACTTC.

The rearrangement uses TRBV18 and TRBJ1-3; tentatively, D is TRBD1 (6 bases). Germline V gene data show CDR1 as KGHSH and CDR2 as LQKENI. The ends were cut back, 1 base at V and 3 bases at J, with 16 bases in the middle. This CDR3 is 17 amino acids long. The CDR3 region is CASSPQTGPGGGNTIYF. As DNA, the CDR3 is TGTGCCAGCTCACCACAAACAGGGCCGGGAGGTGGAAACACCATATATTTT.

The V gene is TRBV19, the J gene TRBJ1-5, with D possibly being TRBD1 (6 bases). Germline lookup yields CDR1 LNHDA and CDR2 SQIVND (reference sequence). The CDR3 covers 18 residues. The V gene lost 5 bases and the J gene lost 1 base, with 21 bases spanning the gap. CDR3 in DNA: TGTGCCAGTAGTTCGGACAGAGTAGACCTGGCAAGCAATCAGCCCCAGCATTTT. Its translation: CASSSDRVDLASNQPQHF.

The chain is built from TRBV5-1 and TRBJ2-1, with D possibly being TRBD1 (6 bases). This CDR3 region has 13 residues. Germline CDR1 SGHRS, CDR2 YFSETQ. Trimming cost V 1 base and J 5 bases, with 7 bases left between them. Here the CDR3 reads CASSLRQDNEQFF. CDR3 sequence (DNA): TGCGCCAGCAGCTTGAGACAGGACAATGAGCAGTTCTTC.

CDR3 bases: TGTGCCAGCAGCTATCAGGGTGTTCCGTACTTC. Translated: CASSYQGVPYF. The chain employs TRBV6-2 or TRBV6-3 and TRBJ2-7; a weak D match, TRBD1 (5 bases). The CDR3 has 11 residues. The ends were cut back, 6 bases at V and 12 bases at J, with 15 bases in the middle. The germline V gene encodes CDR1 MNHEY and CDR2 SVGEGT.

The CDR3 region has the DNA TGTGCCAGCAGCGTTGGGGGGGACTCCTACGAGCAGTACTTC. Translating it yields CASSVGGDSYEQYF. The V and J genes are TRBV9 and TRBJ2-7, with 7 bases fitting TRBD2. Germline values: CDR1 SGDLS, CDR2 YYNGEE. There are 14 residues in the CDR3. Unmatched junction bases numbered 2, after V lost 2 bases and J lost 0 bases.

Written as DNA, the CDR3 is TGTGCCAGCAGCCCGACAGGAAACTATGGCTACACCTTC. Encoded protein: CASSPTGNYGYTF. The chain links TRBV3-1 (or the pseudogene TRBV3-2) to TRBJ1-2, with a tentative D call TRBD1 (6 bases). Trimming took 4 bases from V and 2 from J, leaving 8 bases between them. Germline V lookup: CDR1 LGHDT, CDR2 YNNKEL (reference sequence). This CDR3 has 13 amino acids.